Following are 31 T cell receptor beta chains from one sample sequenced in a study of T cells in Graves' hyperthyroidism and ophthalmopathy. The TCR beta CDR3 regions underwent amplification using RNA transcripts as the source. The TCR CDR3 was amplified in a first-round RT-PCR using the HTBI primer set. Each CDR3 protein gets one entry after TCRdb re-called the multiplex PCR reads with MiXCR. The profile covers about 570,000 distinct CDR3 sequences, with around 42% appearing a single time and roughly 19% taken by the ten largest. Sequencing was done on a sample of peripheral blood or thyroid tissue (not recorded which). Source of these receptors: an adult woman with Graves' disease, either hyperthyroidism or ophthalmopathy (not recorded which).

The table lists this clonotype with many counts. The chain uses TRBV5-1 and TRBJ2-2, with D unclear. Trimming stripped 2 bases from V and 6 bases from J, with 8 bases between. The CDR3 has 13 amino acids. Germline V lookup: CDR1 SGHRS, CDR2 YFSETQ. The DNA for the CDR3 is TGCGCCAGCAGCTTCACAGTGGCCGGGGAGCTGTTTTTT. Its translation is CASSFTVAGELFF.

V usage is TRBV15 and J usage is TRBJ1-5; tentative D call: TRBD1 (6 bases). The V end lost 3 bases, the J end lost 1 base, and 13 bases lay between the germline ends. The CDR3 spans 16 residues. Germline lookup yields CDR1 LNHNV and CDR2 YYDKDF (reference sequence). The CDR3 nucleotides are TGTGCCACCAGCAGCGTAGGGGGGGCCAGCAATCAGCCCCAGCATTTT. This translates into CATSSVGGASNQPQHF.

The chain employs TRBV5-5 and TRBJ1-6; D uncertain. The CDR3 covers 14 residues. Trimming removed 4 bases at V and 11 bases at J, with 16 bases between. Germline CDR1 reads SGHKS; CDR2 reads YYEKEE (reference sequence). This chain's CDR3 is CASSTTSAWTPLHF. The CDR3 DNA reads TGTGCCAGCAGCACAACTAGCGCATGGACACCCCTCCACTTT. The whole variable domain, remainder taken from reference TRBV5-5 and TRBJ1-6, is DAGVTQSPTHLIKTRGQQVTLRCSPISGHKSVSWYQQVLGQGPQFIFQYYEKEERGRGNFPDRFSARQFPNYSSELNVNALLLGDSALYLCASSTTSAWTPLHFGNGTRLTVT.

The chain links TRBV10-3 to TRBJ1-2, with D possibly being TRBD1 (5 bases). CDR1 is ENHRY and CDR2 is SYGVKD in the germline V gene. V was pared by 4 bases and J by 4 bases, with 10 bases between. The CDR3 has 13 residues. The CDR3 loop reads CAISVAGTYGYTF. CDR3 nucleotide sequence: TGTGCCATCAGTGTCGCAGGGACCTATGGCTACACCTTC.

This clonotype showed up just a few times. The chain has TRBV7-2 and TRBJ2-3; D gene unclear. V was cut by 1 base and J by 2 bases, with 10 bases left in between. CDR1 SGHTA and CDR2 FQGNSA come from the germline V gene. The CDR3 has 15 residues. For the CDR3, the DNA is TGTGCCAGCAGCTTAGAGTTTGAGACCACAGATACGCAGTATTTT. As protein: CASSLEFETTDTQYF.

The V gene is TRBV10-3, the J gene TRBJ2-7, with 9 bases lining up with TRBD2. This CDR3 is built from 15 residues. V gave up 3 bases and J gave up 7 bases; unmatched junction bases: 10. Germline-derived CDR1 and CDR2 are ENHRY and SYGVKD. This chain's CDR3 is CAISDIAGASGEQYF. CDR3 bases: TGTGCCATCAGTGACATAGCGGGGGCTTCTGGGGAGCAGTACTTC.

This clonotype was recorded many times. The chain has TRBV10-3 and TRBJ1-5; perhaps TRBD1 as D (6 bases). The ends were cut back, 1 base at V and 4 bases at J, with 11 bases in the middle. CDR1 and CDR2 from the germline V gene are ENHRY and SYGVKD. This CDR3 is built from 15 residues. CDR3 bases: TGTGCCATCAGTGAGTTAACAGGGCCGAATCAGCCCCAGCATTTT. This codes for CAISELTGPNQPQHF.

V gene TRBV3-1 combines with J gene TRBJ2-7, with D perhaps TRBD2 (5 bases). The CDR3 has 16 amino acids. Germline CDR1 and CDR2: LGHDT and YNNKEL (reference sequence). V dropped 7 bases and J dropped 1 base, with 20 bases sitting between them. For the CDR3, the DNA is TGTGCCAGCAATGGGGAGTCGGGGTTAGGATCCTACGAGCAGTACTTC. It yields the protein CASNGESGLGSYEQYF.

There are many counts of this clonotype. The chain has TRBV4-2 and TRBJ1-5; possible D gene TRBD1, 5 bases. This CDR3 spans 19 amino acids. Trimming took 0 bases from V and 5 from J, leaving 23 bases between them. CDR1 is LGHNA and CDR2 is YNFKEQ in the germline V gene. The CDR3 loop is CASSQDSVLDTTPHQPQHF. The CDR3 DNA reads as TGTGCCAGCAGCCAAGATAGTGTCTTGGACACCACACCCCATCAGCCCCAGCATTTT.

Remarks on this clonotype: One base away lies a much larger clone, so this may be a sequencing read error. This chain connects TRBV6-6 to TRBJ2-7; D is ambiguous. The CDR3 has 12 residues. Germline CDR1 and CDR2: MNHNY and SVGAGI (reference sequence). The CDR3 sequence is CAGSGLVAEQYF. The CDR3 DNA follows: TGTGCCGGCAGTGGATTAGTCGCCGAGCAGTACTTC.

For the CDR3, the DNA is TGCAGTGCGACCCGGGGACAGGAGAACACTGAAGCTTTCTTT. Translated: CSATRGQENTEAFF. The chain recombines TRBV20-1 with TRBJ1-1; 8 bases match TRBD1. With V trimmed by 6 bases and J by 1 base, 7 bases remained unmatched. There are 14 residues in the CDR3. Germline values: CDR1 DFQATT, CDR2 SNEGSKA (reference sequence).

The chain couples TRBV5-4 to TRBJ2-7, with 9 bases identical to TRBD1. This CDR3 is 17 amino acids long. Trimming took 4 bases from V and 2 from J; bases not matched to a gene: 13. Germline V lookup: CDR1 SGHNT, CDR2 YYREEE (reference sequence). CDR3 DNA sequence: TGTGCCAGCAGCCCCGGGACAGGGAGAGCTCGCACCTACGAGCAGTACTTC. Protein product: CASSPGTGRARTYEQYF.

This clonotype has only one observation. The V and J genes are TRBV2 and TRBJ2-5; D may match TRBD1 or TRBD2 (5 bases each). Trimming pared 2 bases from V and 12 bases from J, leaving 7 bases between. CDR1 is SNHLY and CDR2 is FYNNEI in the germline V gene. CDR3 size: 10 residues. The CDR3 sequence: CASSERGEYF. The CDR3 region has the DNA TGTGCCAGCAGTGAAAGAGGGGAGTACTTC.

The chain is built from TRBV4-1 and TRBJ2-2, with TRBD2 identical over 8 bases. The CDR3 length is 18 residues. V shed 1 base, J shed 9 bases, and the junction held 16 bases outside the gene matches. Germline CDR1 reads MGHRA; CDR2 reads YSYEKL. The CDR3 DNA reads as TGCGCCAGCAGCCAAGGCCTGGTAGCGGGACCAGCCCGACGGGAGCTGTTTTTT. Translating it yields CASSQGLVAGPARRELFF.

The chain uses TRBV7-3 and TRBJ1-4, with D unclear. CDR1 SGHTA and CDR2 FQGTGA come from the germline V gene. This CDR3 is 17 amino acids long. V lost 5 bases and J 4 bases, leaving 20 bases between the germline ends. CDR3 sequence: CASSAVGLNPYNEKLFF. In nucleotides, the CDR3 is TGTGCCAGCAGCGCGGTCGGGCTCAACCCCTATAATGAAAAACTGTTTTTT. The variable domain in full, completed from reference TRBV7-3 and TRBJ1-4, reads GAGVSQTPSNKVTEKGKYVELRCDPISGHTALYWYRQSLGQGPEFLIYFQGTGAADDSGLPNDRFFAVRPEGSVSTLKIQRTERGDSAVYLCASSAVGLNPYNEKLFFGSGTQLSVL.

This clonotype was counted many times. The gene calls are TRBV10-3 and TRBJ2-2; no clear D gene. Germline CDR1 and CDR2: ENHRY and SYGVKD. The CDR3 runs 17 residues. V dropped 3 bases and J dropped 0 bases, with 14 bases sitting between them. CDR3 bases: TGTGCCATCAGTGAAGTTTGGGCGGCCACGAACACCGGGGAGCTGTTTTTT. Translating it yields CAISEVWAATNTGELFF.

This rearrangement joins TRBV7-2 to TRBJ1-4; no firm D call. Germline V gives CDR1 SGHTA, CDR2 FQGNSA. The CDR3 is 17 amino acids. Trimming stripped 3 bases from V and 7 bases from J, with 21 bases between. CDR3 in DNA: TGTGCCAGCAGCTTGAGTCGCACCGGGGAGCTGACTGAAAAACTGTTTTTT. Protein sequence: CASSLSRTGELTEKLFF.

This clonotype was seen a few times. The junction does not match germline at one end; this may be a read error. The CDR3 reads CASSRGQFDQDF. DNA for the CDR3: TGTGCCAGCAGCCGCGGACAGTTTGATCAAGACTTC. The gene calls are TRBV11-2 and TRBJ2-7; the D gene is possibly TRBD1 (6 bases). This CDR3 spans 12 amino acids. Per the germline V gene, CDR1 is SGHAT and CDR2 is FQNNGV.

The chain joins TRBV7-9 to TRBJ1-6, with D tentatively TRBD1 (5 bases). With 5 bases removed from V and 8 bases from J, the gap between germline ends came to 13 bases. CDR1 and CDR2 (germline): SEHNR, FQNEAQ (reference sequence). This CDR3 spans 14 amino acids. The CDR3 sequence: CASSQWGFHSPLHF. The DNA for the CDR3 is TGTGCCAGCAGCCAATGGGGGTTCCATTCACCCCTCCACTTT.

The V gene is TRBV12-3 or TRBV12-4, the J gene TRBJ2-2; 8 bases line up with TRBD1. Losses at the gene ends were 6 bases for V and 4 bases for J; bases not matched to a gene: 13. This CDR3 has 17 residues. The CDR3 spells CASSQMSGTGVTGELFF. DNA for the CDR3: TGTGCCAGCAGCCAGATGTCCGGGACAGGTGTCACCGGGGAGCTGTTTTTT.

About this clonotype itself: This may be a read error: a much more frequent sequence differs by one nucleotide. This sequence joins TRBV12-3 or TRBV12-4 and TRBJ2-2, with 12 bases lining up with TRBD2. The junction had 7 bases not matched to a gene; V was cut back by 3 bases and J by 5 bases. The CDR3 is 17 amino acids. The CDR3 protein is CASSLTSGSMRTGELFF. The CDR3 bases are TGTGCCAGCAGTTTGACTAGCGGGAGCATGAGGACCGGGGAGCTGTTTTTT.

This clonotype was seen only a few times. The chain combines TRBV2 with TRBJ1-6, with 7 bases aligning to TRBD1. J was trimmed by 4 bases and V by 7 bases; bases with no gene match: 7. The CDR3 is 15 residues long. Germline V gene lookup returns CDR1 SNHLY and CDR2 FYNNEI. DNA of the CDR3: TGTGCCAGCACGTTGGGACAGTCTTATAATTCACCCCTCCACTTT. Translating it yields CASTLGQSYNSPLHF.

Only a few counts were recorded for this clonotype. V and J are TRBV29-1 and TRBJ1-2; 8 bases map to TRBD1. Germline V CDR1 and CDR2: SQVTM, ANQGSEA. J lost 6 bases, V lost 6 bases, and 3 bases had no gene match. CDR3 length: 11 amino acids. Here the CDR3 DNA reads TGCAGCGTAGGACAGGGCAATGGCTACACCTTC. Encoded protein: CSVGQGNGYTF.

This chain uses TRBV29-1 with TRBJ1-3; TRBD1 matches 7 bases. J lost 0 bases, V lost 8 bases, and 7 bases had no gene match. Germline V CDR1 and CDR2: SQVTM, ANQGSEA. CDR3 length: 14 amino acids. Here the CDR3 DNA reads TGCAGCTTAGAGGGGGCCCACTCTGGAAACACCATATATTTT. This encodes CSLEGAHSGNTIYF.

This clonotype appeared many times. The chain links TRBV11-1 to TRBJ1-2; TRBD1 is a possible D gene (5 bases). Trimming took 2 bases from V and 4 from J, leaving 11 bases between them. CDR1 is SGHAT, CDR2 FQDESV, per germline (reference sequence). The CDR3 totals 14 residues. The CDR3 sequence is CASSLPGDGYGYTF. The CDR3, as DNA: TGTGCCAGCAGCTTACCGGGGGACGGCTATGGCTACACCTTC.

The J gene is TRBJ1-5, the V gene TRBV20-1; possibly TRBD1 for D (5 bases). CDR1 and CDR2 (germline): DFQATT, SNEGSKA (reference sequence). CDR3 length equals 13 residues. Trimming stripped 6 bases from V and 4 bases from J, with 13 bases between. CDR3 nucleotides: TGCAGTGCCCAGGACACGGGGAATCAGCCCCAGCATTTT. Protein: CSAQDTGNQPQHF.

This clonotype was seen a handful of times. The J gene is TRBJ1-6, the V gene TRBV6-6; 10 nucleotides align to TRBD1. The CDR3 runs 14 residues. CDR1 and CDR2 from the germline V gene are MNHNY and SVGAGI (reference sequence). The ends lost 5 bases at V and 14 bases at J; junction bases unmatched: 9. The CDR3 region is CASSTTGGMVSLHF. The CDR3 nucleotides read TGTGCCAGCAGTACGACAGGGGGCATGGTTTCCCTCCACTTT.

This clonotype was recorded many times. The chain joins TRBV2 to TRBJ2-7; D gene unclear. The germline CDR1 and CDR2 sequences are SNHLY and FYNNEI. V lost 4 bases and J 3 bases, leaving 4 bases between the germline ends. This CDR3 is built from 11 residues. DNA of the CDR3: TGTGCCAGCAGTGCCAACTACGAGCAGTACTTC. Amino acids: CASSANYEQYF.

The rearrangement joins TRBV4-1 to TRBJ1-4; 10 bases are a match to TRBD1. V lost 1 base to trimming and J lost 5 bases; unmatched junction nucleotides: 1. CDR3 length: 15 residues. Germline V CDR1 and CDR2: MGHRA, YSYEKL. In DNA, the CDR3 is TGCGCCAGCAGCCAAGCGGGACAGGGGAATGAAAAACTGTTTTTT. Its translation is CASSQAGQGNEKLFF.

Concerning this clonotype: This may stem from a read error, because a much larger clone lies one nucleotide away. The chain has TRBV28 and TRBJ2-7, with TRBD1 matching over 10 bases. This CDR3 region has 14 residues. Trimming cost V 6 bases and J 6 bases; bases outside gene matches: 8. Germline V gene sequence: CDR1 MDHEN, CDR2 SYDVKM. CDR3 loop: CASRDRGCRVEQYF. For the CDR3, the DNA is TGTGCCAGCAGGGACAGGGGGTGTCGTGTCGAGCAGTACTTC.

The CDR3 coding sequence is TGCAGTGCTAGAGGCATTAGACAGGGGATTGAGACCCAGTACTTC. Its translation: CSARGIRQGIETQYF. This chain links TRBV20-1 with TRBJ2-5; 8 nucleotides align to TRBD1. V lost 1 base and J lost 5; bases outside the gene matches: 9. Germline V gene sequence: CDR1 DFQATT, CDR2 SNEGSKA (reference sequence). This CDR3 has 15 residues.